Shown below are 9 T cell receptor beta chains from a single sample sequenced in a study of T-cell memory formation after mild COVID-19. TCRdb ran MiXCR on the 5' RACE reads and lists one entry per CDR3 protein. This table has 500,000 to 650,000 distinct CDR3 sequences, less than 25% appearing once. Sequencing was performed on PBMCs or a T cell subset sorted from them (not recorded which). The receptors here all came from an adult woman who had mild COVID-19 (a few samples of this study predate the infection). Cell type and time point are not known.

This chain joins TRBV27 and TRBJ2-7; D remains ambiguous. This CDR3 is built from 13 residues. The V end lost 6 bases, the J end lost 2 bases, and 11 bases lay between the germline ends. Germline CDR1 reads MNHEY; CDR2 reads SMNVEV (reference sequence). CDR3 DNA: TGTGCCAGCAGGTTAGGAGCTACCTACGAGCAGTACTTC. It encodes CASRLGATYEQYF.

V gene TRBV19 combines with J gene TRBJ2-1; weak D call: TRBD1 (6 bases). CDR3 length equals 15 residues. V shed 0 bases and J shed 4 bases, with 10 bases lying between them. Germline loops: CDR1 LNHDA, CDR2 SQIVND (reference sequence). CDR3 bases: TGTGCCAGTAGTATAGATCGGGACAAGTACAATGAGCAGTTCTTC. Encoded protein: CASSIDRDKYNEQFF. The variable domain in full, with the rest retrieved from reference TRBV19 and TRBJ2-1, is DGGITQSPKYLFRKEGQNVTLSCEQNLNHDAMYWYRQDPGQGLRLIYYSQIVNDFQKGDIAEGYSVSREKKESFPLTVTSAQKNPTAFYLCASSIDRDKYNEQFFGPGTRLTVL.

The chain has TRBV20-1 and TRBJ2-3; TRBD2 agrees at 11 bases. CDR3 length: 14 amino acids. Germline V gives CDR1 DFQATT, CDR2 SNEGSKA (reference sequence). V dropped 6 bases and J dropped 6; count of bases not matched to a gene: 8. CDR3 sequence (DNA): TGCAGTGCAAGTAGCGGGAGGGCCGTGGATACGCAGTATTTT. The encoded protein is CSASSGRAVDTQYF.

The chain uses TRBV7-2 and TRBJ2-1; TRBD2 agrees at 9 bases. Germline CDR1 reads SGHTA; CDR2 reads FQGNSA. The junction had 12 bases not matched to a gene; V was cut back by 11 bases and J by 7 bases. CDR3 length: 14 amino acids. Here the CDR3 reads CAARRLAGKNEQFF. Written as DNA, the CDR3 is TGTGCCGCAAGGAGGCTAGCGGGAAAAAATGAGCAGTTCTTC. Full variable domain (remainder filled in from reference TRBV7-2 and TRBJ2-1): GAGVSQSPSNKVTEKGKDVELRCDPISGHTALYWYRQSLGQGLEFLIYFQGNSAPDKSGLPSDRFSAERTGGSVSTLTIQRTQQEDSAVYLCAARRLAGKNEQFFGPGTRLTVL.

The chain is built from TRBV2 and TRBJ2-1, with D uncertain. The V gene lost 7 bases and the J gene lost 5 bases, with 9 bases spanning the gap. Per the germline V gene, CDR1 is SNHLY and CDR2 is FYNNEI. The CDR3 loop spans 12 amino acids. CDR3 coding DNA: TGTGCCAGCACAAAGGACGACAATGAGCAGTTCTTC. Translated: CASTKDDNEQFF. The variable domain in full, completed from reference TRBV2 and TRBJ2-1, reads EPEVTQTPSHQVTQMGQEVILRCVPISNHLYFYWYRQILGQKVEFLVSFYNNEISEKSEIFDDQFSVERPDGSNFTLKIRSTKLEDSAMYFCASTKDDNEQFFGPGTRLTVL.

The J gene is TRBJ2-5, the V gene TRBV7-8; D is unresolved. The CDR3 spans 12 residues. V lost 5 bases and J lost 8, with 12 bases in between. The germline V gene encodes CDR1 SGHVS and CDR2 FQNEAQ. CDR3 nucleotide sequence: TGTGCCAGCAGCGACACGGTAGTAACCCAGTACTTC. Protein sequence: CASSDTVVTQYF.

This clonotype has only a few counts. The chain has TRBV3-1 and TRBJ2-1; D unresolved. Trimming pared 1 base from V and 6 bases from J, leaving 10 bases between. The CDR3 length is 14 residues. Per germline, CDR1 LGHDT and CDR2 YNNKEL (reference sequence). CDR3 nucleotide sequence: TGTGCCAGCAGCCAAGGTGGCAGTTCCAATGAGCAGTTCTTC. Translation gives CASSQGGSSNEQFF.

The chain combines TRBV5-1 with TRBJ1-2; 11 bases map to TRBD1. Trimming cost V 6 bases and J 7 bases; bases outside gene matches: 8. The CDR3 extends over 14 amino acids. Germline CDR1 SGHRS, CDR2 YFSETQ. The CDR3 DNA is TGCGCCAGCACCTCGGGACAGGGGGTGAGTGGCTACACCTTC. It yields the protein CASTSGQGVSGYTF. Full variable domain (outside the CDR3, taken from reference TRBV5-1 and TRBJ1-2): KAGVTQTPRYLIKTRGQQVTLSCSPISGHRSVSWYQQTPGQGLQFLFEYFSETQRNKGNFPGRFSGRQFSNSRSEMNVSTLELGDSALYLCASTSGQGVSGYTFGSGTRLTVV.

This chain uses TRBV27 with TRBJ2-1; D remains ambiguous. Trimming shortened V by 3 bases and J by 2 bases, and 8 bases separated the two germline ends. The CDR3 consists of 14 residues. CDR1 MNHEY and CDR2 SMNVEV come from the germline V gene (reference sequence). The DNA of the CDR3 is TGTGCCAGCAGTTTGAGCGACACCTACAATGAGCAGTTCTTC. Its protein product is CASSLSDTYNEQFF.